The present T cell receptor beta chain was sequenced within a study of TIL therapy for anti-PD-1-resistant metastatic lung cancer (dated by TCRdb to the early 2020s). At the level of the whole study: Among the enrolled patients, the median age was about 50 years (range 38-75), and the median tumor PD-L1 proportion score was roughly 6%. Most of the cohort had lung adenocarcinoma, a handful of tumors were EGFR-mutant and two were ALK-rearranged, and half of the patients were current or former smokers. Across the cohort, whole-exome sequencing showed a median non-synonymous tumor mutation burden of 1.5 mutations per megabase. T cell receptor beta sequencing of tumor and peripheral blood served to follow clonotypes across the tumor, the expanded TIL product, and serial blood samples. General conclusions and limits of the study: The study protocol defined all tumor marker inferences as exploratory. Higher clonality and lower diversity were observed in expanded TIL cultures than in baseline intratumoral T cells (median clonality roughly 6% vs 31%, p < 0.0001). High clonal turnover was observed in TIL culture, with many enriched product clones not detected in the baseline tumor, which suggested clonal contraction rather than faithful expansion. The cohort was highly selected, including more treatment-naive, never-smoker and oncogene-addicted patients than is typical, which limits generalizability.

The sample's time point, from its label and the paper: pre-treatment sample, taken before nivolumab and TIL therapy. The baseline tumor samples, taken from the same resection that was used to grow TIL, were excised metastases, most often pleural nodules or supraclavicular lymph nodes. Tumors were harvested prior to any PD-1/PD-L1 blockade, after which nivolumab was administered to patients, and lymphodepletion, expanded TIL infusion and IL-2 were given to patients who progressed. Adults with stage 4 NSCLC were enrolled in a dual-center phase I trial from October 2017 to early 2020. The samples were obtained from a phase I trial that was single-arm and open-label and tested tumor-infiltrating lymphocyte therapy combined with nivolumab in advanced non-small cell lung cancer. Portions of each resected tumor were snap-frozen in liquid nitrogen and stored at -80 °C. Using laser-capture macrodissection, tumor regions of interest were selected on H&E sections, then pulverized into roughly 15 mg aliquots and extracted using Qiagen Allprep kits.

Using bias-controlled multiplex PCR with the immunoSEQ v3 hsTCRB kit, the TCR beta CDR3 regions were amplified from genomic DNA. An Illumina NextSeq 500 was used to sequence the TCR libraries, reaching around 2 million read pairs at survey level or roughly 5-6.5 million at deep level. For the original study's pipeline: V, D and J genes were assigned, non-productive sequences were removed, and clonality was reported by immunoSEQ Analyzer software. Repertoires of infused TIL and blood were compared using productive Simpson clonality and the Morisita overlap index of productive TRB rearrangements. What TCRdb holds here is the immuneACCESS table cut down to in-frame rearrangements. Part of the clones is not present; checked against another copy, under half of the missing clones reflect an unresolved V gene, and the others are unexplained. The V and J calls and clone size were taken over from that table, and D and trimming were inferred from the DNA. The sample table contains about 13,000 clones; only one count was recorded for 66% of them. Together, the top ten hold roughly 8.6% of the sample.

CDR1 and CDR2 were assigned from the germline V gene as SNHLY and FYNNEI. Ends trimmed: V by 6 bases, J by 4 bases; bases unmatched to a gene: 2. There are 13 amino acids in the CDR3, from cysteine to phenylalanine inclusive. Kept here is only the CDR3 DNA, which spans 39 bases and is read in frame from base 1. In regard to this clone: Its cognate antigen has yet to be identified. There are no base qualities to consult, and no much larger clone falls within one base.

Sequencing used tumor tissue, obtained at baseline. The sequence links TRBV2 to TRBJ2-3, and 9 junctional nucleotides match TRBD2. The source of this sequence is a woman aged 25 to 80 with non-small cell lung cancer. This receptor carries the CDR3 CASRGGRADTQYF. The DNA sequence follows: TGTGCCAGCAGGGGCGGGAGGGCAGATACGCAGTATTTT.